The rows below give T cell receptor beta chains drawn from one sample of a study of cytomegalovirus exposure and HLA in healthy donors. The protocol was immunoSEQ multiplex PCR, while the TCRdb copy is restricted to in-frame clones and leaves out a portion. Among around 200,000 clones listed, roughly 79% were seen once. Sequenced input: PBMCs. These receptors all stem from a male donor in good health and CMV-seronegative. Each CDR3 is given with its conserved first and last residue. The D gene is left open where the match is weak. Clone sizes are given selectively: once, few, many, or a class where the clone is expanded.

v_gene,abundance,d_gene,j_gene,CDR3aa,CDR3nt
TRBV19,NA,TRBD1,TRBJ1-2,CASSPALPTGGNYGYTF,TGTGCCAGTAGTCCGGCCCTCCCGACAGGGGGGAACTATGGCTACACCTTC
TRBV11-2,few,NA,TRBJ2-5,CASSFDRQGETQYF,TGTGCCAGCAGCTTTGACAGGCAGGGAGAGACCCAGTACTTC
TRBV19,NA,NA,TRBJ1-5,CASRIQGSNQPQHF,TGTGCCAGTAGGATACAGGGTAGCAATCAGCCCCAGCATTTT
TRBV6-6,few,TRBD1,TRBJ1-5,CASRPGTGGNQPQHF,TGTGCCAGCAGGCCCGGGACAGGGGGTAATCAGCCCCAGCATTTT
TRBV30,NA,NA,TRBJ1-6,CAWSLTPWRMSNNSPLHF,TGTGCCTGGAGTCTCACTCCCTGGAGGATGAGTAACAATTCACCCCTCCACTTT
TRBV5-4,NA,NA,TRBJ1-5,CASSAGLFNQPQHF,TGTGCCAGCAGCGCCGGACTCTTCAATCAGCCCCAGCATTTT
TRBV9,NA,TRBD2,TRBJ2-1,CASSPGLAGTYNEQFF,TGTGCCAGCAGCCCGGGACTAGCGGGGACCTACAATGAGCAGTTCTTC
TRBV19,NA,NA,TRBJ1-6,CASRASQDNSPLHF,TGTGCCAGTAGGGCCTCCCAGGATAATTCACCCCTCCACTTT
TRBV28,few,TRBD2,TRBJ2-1,CASTVEGGRGNEQFF,TGTGCCAGCACCGTGGAGGGCGGGAGAGGGAATGAGCAGTTCTTC
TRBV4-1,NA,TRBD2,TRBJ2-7,CASSHSSGASYEQYF,TGCGCCAGCAGCCATTCGAGCGGGGCCTCCTACGAGCAGTACTTC
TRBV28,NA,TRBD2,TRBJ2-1,CASSLWGTSGRDPQLYSYNEQFF,TGTGCCAGCAGCCTCTGGGGGACTAGCGGGAGAGACCCGCAACTTTACTCCTACAATGAGCAGTTCTTC
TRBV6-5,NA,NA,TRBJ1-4,CASSYSGGTTNEKLFF,TGTGCCAGCAGTTACTCTGGCGGGACAACTAATGAAAAACTGTTTTTT
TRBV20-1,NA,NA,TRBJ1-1,CSALRGTEAFF,TGCAGTGCCTTACGGGGGACTGAAGCTTTCTTT
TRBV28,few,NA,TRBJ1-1,CASSGGGSLNTEAFF,TGTGCCAGCTCGGGAGGGGGATCTTTGAACACTGAAGCTTTCTTT
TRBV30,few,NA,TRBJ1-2,CAWSRGTSYGYTF,TGTGCCTGGAGCCGGGGTACGAGCTATGGCTACACCTTC
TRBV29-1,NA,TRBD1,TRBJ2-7,CSVYGGRGHDYEQYF,TGCAGCGTTTACGGTGGCAGGGGGCACGACTACGAGCAGTACTTC
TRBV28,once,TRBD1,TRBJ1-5,CASSLLQGYNQPQHF,TGTGCCAGCAGTTTATTACAGGGGTATAATCAGCCCCAGCATTTT
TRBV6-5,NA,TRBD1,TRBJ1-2,CASSSRQGAQGYGYTF,TGTGCCAGCAGTTCAAGACAGGGGGCACAGGGCTATGGCTACACCTTC
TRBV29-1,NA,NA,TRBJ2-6,CSVEKGSSSGANVLTF,TGCAGCGTTGAGAAGGGGTCCAGCTCTGGGGCCAACGTCCTGACTTTC
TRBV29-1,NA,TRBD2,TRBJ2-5,CSVAGTSGGQETQYF,TGCAGCGTTGCAGGGACTAGCGGGGGGCAAGAGACCCAGTACTTC
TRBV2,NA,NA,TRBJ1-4,CASSNPAVTNEKLFF,TGTGCCAGCAGCAACCCGGCGGTAACTAATGAAAAACTGTTTTTT
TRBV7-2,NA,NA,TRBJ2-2,CASSSYLNTGELFF,TGTGCCAGCAGCTCGTATTTGAACACCGGGGAGCTGTTTTTT
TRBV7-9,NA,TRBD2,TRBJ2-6,CASKSGGLAGANVLTF,TGTGCCAGCAAGAGCGGGGGGCTCGCTGGGGCCAACGTCCTGACTTTC
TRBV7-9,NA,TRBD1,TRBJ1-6,CASSSSGGSYNSPLHF,TGTGCCAGCAGCTCTTCAGGGGGCTCCTATAATTCACCCCTCCACTTT
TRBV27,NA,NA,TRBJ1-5,CASSLNRAGNQPQHF,TGTGCCAGCAGTTTGAACAGGGCTGGCAATCAGCCCCAGCATTTT
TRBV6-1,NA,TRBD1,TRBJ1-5,CASSEGTGKRPQHF,TGTGCCAGCAGTGAAGGGACAGGGAAGCGGCCCCAGCATTTT
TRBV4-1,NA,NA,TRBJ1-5,CASSGWEGGQPQHF,TGCGCCAGCAGTGGGTGGGAGGGTGGTCAGCCCCAGCATTTT
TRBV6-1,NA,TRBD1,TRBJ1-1,CASSLRDSSSEAFF,TGTGCCAGCAGCCTACGGGACAGTTCATCTGAAGCTTTCTTT
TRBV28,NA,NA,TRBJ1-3,CASSLSGNTIYF,TGTGCCAGCAGTCTCTCTGGAAACACCATATATTTT
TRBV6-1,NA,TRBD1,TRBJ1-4,CASSGDREGEKLFF,TGTGCCAGCAGCGGGGACAGGGAAGGCGAAAAACTGTTTTTT
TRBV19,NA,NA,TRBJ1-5,CASSIVRGGANQPQHF,TGTGCCAGTAGTATCGTAAGGGGGGGGGCCAATCAGCCCCAGCATTTT
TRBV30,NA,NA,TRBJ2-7,CAWSGVDGGARQYF,TGTGCCTGGAGTGGAGTTGATGGGGGGGCCCGCCAGTACTTC
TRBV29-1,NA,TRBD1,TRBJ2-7,CSVYRGTYEQYF,TGCAGCGTTTACAGGGGAACCTACGAGCAGTACTTC
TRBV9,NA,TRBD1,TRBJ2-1,CASSHTGTGAGDEQFF,TGTGCCAGCAGCCACACCGGGACAGGGGCAGGGGATGAGCAGTTCTTC
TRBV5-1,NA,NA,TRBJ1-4,CASSAGTFATNEKLFF,TGCGCCAGCAGCGCCGGGACATTTGCAACTAATGAAAAACTGTTTTTT
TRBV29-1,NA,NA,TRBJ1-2,CSVEGTPTNYGYTF,TGCAGCGTTGAGGGGACACCTACTAACTATGGCTACACCTTC
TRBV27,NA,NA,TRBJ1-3,CASSLNQGNTIYF,TGTGCCAGCAGTTTAAACCAGGGAAACACCATATATTTT
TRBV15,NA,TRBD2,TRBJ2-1,CATSSLLGLAGVFEQFF,TGTGCCACCAGCAGCCTACTCGGACTAGCGGGAGTATTTGAGCAGTTCTTC
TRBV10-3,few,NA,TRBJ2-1,CAGGPTYNEQFF,TGTGCCGGGGGCCCTACCTACAATGAGCAGTTCTTC
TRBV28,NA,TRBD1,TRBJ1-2,CASSRQGSGYTF,TGTGCCAGCAGTAGACAGGGGTCAGGCTACACCTTC
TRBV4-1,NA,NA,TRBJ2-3,CASSQVARADTDTQYF,TGCGCCAGCAGCCAAGTAGCCAGGGCTGACACAGATACGCAGTATTTT
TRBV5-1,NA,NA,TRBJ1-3,CASSLGLPSSGNTIYF,TGCGCCAGCAGCTTGGGACTCCCGAGCTCTGGAAACACCATATATTTT
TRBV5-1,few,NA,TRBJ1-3,CASSLGLTTGGNTIYF,TGCGCCAGCAGCTTGGGGCTCACAACGGGTGGAAACACCATATATTTT
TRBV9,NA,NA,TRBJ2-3,CASSVAAQTSTDTQYF,TGTGCCAGCAGCGTAGCAGCTCAGACTAGCACAGATACGCAGTATTTT
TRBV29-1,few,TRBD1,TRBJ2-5,CSVEGDRGGETQYF,TGCAGCGTTGAGGGGGACAGGGGAGGAGAGACCCAGTACTTC
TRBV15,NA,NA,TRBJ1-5,CATRDNFRFNQPQHF,TGTGCCACCAGGGACAACTTTCGCTTCAATCAGCCCCAGCATTTT
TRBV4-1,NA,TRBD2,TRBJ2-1,CASSQTSERRQFF,TGCGCCAGCAGCCAAACTAGCGAGCGTAGGCAGTTCTTC
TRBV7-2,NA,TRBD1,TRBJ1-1,CASTNRGVNTEAFF,TGTGCCAGCACCAACAGGGGGGTGAACACTGAAGCTTTCTTT
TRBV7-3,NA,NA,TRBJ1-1,CASSTGLDTEAFF,TGTGCCAGCAGCACAGGGTTGGACACTGAAGCTTTCTTT
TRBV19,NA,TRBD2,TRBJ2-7,CASSPLRLAGGSFYEQYF,TGTGCCAGTAGCCCCCTAAGACTAGCGGGGGGGAGCTTCTACGAGCAGTACTTC
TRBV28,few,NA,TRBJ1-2,CASSLSLAGRGYTF,TGTGCCAGCAGTCTTTCCTTGGCAGGGCGAGGCTACACCTTC
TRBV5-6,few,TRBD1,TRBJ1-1,CASSPRQGRTEAFF,TGTGCCAGCAGCCCTCGACAGGGGAGGACTGAAGCTTTCTTT
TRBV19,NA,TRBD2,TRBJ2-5,CASSKPGLQETQYF,TGTGCCAGTAGCAAACCGGGACTACAAGAGACCCAGTACTTC
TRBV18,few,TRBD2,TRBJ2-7,CASSPPFIAGAYEQYF,TGTGCCAGCTCACCACCATTCATAGCGGGAGCATACGAGCAGTACTTC
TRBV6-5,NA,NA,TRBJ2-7,CASSRSGLPDDEQYF,TGTGCCAGCAGTCGCTCGGGACTCCCCGACGACGAGCAGTACTTC